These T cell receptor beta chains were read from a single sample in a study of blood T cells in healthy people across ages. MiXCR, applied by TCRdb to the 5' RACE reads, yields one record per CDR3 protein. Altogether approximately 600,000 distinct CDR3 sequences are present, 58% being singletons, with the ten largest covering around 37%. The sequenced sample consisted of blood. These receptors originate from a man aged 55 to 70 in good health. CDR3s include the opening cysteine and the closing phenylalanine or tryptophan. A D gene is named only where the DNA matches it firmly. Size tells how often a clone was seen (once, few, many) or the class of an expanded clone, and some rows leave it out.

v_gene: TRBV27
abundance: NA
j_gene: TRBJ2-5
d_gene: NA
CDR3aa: CASSFLAGPYELYF
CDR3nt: TGTGCCAGCAGTTTTCTCGCGGGGCCATACGAGCTGTACTTC

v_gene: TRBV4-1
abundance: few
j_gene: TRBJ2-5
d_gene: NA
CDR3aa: CASSQGEGLRRETQYF
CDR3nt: TGCGCCAGCAGCCAGGGAGAAGGACTACGCCGAGAGACCCAGTACTTC

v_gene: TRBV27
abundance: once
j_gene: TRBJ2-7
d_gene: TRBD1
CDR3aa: CASSEQGTGSYNEQYF
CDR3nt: TGTGCCAGCAGTGAACAGGGGACAGGCTCCTACAATGAGCAGTACTTC

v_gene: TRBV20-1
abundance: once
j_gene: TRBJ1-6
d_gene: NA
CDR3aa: CSASDGVLHF
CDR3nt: TGCAGTGCTAGCGATGGGGTCCTCCACTTT

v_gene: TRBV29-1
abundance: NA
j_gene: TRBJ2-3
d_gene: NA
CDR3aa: CSVDRRGTDTQYF
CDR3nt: TGCAGCGTTGACCGGCGGGGCACAGATACGCAGTATTTT

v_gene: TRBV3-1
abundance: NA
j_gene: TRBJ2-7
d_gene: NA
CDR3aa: CASSVNQGGIYEQYF
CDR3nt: TGTGCCAGCAGCGTGAATCAGGGGGGGATCTACGAGCAGTACTTC

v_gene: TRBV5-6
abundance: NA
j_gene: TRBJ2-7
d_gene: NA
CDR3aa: CASSLYLGYDEQYF
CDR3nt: TGTGCCAGTAGCTTGTATCTGGGGTACGACGAGCAGTACTTC

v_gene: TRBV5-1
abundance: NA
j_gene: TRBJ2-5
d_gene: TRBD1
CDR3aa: CASSLNRQGAEETQYF
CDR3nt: TGCGCCAGCAGCTTGAACCGACAGGGGGCGGAGGAGACCCAGTACTTC

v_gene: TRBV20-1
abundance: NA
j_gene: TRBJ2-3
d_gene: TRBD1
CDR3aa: CSATAGTGGEDTQYF
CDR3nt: TGCAGTGCCACCGCAGGGACAGGGGGCGAAGATACGCAGTATTTT

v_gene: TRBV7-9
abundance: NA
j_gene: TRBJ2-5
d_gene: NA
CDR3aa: CASSLESSQYF
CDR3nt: TGTGCCAGCAGCTTAGAGTCGTCCCAGTACTTC

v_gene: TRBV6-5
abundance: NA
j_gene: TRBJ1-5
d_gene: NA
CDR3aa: CASSPRGSGGVAQHF
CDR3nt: TGTGCCAGCAGTCCCCGGGGTTCGGGGGGGGTGGCCCAGCATTTT

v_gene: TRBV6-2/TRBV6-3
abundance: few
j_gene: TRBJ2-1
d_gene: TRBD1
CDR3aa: CASSYAGGSQNEQFF
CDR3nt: TGTGCCAGCAGTTACGCAGGGGGTAGTCAGAATGAGCAGTTCTTC

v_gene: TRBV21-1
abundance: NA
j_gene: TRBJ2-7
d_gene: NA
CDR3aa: CASGTGWSHRYEQYF
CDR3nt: TGTGCCAGCGGAACAGGGTGGAGCCATAGGTACGAGCAGTACTTC

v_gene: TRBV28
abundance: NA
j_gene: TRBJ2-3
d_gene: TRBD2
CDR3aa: CASTASGGPPSDTQYF
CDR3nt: TGTGCCAGTACAGCTAGCGGGGGGCCGCCCTCGGATACGCAGTATTTT

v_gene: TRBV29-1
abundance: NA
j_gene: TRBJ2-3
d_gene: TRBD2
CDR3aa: CSAGLATGTQYF
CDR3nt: TGCAGCGCGGGACTAGCAACAGGTACGCAGTATTTT

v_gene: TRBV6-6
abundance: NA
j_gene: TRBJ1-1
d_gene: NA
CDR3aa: CASSLHWESNLNTEAFF
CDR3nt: TGTGCCAGCAGCCTCCACTGGGAATCGAACTTGAACACTGAAGCTTTCTTT

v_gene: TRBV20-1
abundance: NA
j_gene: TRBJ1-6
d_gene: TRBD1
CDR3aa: CSAKSSTGTGPYNSPLHF
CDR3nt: TGCAGTGCTAAATCATCGACCGGGACAGGGCCTTATAATTCACCCCTCCACTTT

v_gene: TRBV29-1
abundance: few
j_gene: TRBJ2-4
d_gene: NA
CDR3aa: CSVVRGNIQYF
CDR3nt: TGCAGCGTTGTAAGGGGAAACATTCAGTACTTC

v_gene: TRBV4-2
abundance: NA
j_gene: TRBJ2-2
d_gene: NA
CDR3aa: CASSQESSITGELFF
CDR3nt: TGTGCCAGCAGCCAAGAATCTTCCATCACCGGGGAGCTGTTTTTT

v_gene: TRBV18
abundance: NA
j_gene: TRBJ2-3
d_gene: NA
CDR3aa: CASSPGPWADTQYF
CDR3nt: TGTGCCAGCTCACCGGGACCCTGGGCGGATACGCAGTATTTT

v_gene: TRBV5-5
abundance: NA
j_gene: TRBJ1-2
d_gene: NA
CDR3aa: CASSSGATGTHYGYTF
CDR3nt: TGTGCCAGCAGCTCCGGTGCGACAGGAACTCATTATGGCTACACCTTC

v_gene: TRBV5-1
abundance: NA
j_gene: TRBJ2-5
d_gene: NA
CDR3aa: CASSPQSDREETQYF
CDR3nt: TGCGCCAGCAGCCCTCAATCGGACAGAGAAGAGACCCAGTACTTC

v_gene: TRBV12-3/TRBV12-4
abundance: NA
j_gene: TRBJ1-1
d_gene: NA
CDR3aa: CASSYVGGMPEAFF
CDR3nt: TGTGCCAGCAGTTACGTGGGGGGGATGCCTGAAGCTTTCTTT

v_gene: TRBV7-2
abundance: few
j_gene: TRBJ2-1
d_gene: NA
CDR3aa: CASSLGRLEQFF
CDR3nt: TGTGCCAGCAGCTTAGGGAGACTAGAGCAGTTCTTC

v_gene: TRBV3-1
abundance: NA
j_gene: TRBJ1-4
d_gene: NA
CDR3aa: CASSQVWIVGEKLFF
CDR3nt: TGTGCCAGCAGCCAAGTTTGGATCGTCGGTGAAAAACTGTTTTTT

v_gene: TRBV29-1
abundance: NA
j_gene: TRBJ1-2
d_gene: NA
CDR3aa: CSVVSGETYGYTF
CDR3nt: TGCAGCGTTGTCTCGGGGGAAACCTATGGCTACACCTTC

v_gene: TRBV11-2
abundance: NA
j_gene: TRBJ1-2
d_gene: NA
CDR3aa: CASSLVDRSYGYTF
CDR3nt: TGTGCCAGCAGCTTAGTGGACAGATCCTATGGCTACACCTTC

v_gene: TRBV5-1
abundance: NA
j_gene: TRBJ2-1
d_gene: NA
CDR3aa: CASSSTLVPEQFF
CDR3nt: TGCGCCAGCAGCTCAACTCTGGTCCCTGAGCAGTTCTTC

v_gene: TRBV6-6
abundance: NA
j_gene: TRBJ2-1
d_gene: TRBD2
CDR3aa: CASIKGTSVGEQFF
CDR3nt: TGTGCCAGCATCAAAGGGACTAGCGTTGGCGAGCAGTTCTTC

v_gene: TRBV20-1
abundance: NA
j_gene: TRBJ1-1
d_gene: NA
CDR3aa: CSARGDVRREAFF
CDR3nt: TGCAGTGCTAGAGGTGACGTGAGACGAGAAGCCTTCTTT

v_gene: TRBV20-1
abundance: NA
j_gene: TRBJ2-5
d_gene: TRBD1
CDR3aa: CSASGTGDETQYF
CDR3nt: TGCAGTGCTTCCGGGACAGGGGATGAGACCCAGTACTTC

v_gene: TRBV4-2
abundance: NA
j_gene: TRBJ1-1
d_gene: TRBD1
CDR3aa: CASSRPTTGAEAFF
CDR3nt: TGTGCCAGCAGCCGACCTACAACAGGGGCTGAAGCTTTCTTT

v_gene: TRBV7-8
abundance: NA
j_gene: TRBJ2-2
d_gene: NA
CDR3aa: CASNSNQGPNTGELFF
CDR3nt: TGTGCCAGCAACTCTAACCAGGGGCCGAACACCGGGGAGCTGTTTTTT

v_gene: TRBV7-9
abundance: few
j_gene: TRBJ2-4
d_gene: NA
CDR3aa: CASSSGAAKNIQYF
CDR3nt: TGTGCCAGCAGCTCCGGGGCGGCCAAAAACATTCAGTACTTC

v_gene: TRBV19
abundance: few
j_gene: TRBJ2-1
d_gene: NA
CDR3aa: CASSIPSGNEQFF
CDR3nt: TGTGCCAGTAGTATCCCCTCAGGGAATGAGCAGTTCTTC

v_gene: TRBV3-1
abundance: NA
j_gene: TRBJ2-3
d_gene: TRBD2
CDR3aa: CASSDGGAGTDTQYF
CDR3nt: TGTGCCAGCAGCGACGGGGGGGCCGGCACAGATACGCAGTATTTT

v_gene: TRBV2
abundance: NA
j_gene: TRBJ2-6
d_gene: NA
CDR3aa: CASSEFLGRAKRGANVLTF
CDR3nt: TGTGCCAGCAGTGAATTTTTAGGCAGGGCCAAGAGGGGGGCCAACGTCCTGACTTTC

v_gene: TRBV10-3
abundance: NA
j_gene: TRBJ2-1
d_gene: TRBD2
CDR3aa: CAISGQLGLATDEQFF
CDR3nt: TGTGCCATCAGTGGTCAGTTAGGACTAGCTACCGATGAGCAGTTCTTC

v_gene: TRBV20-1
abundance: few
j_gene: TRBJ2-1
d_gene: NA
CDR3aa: CSATERASSYNEQFF
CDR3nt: TGCAGTGCTACCGAGCGGGCCAGCTCCTACAATGAGCAGTTCTTC

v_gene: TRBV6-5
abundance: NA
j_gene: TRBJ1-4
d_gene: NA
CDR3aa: CASRRTGGTVEKLFF
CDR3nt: TGTGCCAGCAGGCGGACCGGAGGGACGGTGGAAAAACTGTTTTTT

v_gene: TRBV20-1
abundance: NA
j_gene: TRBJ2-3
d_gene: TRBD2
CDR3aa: CSADSGRTSGGVGDTQYF
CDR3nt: TGCAGTGCTGATTCGGGACGGACTAGCGGGGGGGTGGGGGATACGCAGTATTTT

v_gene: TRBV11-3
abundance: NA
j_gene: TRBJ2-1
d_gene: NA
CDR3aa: CASSLAGNRDNEQFF
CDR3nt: TGTGCCAGCAGCTTAGCAGGGAATCGGGACAATGAGCAGTTCTTC

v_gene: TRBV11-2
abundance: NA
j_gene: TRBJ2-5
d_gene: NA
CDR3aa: CASSLDEEGSQETQYF
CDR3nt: TGTGCCAGCAGCTTAGATGAGGAGGGCTCCCAAGAGACCCAGTACTTC

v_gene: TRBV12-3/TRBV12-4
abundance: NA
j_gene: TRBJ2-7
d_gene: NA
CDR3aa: CASSPGLYSSEQYF
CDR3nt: TGTGCCAGCAGCCCTGGACTCTATTCCTCCGAGCAGTACTTC

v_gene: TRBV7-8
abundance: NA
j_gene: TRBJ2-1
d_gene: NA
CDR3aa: CASSPRTAFSYNEQFF
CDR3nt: TGTGCCAGCAGCCCCAGGACAGCTTTCTCCTACAATGAGCAGTTCTTC

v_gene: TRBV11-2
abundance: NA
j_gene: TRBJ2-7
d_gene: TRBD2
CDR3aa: CASSPGTSESYEQYF
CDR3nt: TGTGCCAGCAGCCCCGGGACTAGCGAGTCCTACGAGCAGTACTTC

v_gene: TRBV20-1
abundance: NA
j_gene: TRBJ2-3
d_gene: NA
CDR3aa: CSASPRGPPDTQYF
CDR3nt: TGCAGTGCTAGCCCTCGGGGGCCCCCAGATACGCAGTATTTT

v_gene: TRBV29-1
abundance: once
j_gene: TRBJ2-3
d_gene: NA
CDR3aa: CSVEGTTDTQYF
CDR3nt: TGCAGCGTTGAAGGTACCACAGATACGCAGTATTTT

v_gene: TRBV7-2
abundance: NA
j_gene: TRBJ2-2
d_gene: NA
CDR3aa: CASSPPATGELFF
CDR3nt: TGTGCCAGCAGCCCTCCGGCCACCGGGGAGCTGTTTTTT

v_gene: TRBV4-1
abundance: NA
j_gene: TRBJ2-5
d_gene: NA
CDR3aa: CASSQDPQGTGSQETQYF
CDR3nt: TGCGCCAGCAGCCAAGATCCCCAGGGCACAGGATCCCAAGAGACCCAGTACTTC

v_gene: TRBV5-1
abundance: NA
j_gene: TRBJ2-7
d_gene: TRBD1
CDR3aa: CASSATGVSSYEQYF
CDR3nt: TGCGCCAGCAGCGCGACAGGGGTCAGCTCCTACGAGCAGTACTTC

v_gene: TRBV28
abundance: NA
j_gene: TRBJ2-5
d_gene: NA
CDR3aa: CASTFGILKRNLQETQYF
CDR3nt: TGTGCCAGCACTTTCGGAATCTTAAAGCGGAACCTCCAAGAGACCCAGTACTTC

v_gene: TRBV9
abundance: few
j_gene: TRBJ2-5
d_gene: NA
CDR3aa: CASSVAGFQETQYF
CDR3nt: TGTGCCAGCAGCGTAGCGGGGTTCCAAGAGACCCAGTACTTC

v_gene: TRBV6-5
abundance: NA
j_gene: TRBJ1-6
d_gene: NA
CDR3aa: CASSVSGRTYNSPLHF
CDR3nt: TGTGCCAGCTCGGTTTCGGGGAGGACCTATAATTCACCCCTCCACTTT

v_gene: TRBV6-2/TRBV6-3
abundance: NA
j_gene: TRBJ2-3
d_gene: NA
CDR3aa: CASSYEWDTQYF
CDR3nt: TGTGCCAGCAGTTACGAGTGGGATACGCAGTATTTT

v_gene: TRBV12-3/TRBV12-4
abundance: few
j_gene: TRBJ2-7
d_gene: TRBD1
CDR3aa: CASSSPGQGLDEQYF
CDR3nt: TGTGCCAGCAGTTCGCCGGGACAGGGGCTCGACGAGCAGTACTTC

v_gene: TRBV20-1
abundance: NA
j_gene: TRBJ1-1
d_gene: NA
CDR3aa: CSAAVSRSNTEAFF
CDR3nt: TGCAGTGCGGCCGTTAGCAGATCGAACACTGAAGCTTTCTTT

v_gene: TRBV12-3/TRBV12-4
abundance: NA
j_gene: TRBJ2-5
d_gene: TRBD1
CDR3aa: CASRTGVGGETQYF
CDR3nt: TGTGCCAGCAGGACAGGGGTTGGAGGGGAGACCCAGTACTTC

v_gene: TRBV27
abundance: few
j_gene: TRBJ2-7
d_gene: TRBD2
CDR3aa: CASSFAPATSGGGYEQYF
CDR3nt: TGTGCCAGCAGTTTTGCCCCCGCGACTAGCGGGGGGGGTTACGAGCAGTACTTC